These T cell receptor beta chains were read from a single sample in a study of cytomegalovirus exposure and HLA in healthy donors. Data came from immunoSEQ multiplex PCR; TCRdb stores just in-frame clones and leaves some out. The table shows a few hundred thousand clones, with about 90% occurring only once. Sample: PBMCs. Receptors were obtained from a woman aged 25-40 years in good health and CMV-seronegative. The CDR3 runs from the conserved cysteine through the conserved F or W. The D gene is left open where the match is weak. Clone sizes are given selectively: once, few, many, or a class where the clone is expanded.

TRBD2	TRBV5-6	-	TRBJ2-5	CASSRSIIGGSKETQYF	TGTGCCAGCAGCCGGTCAATTATTGGCGGGAGTAAAGAGACCCAGTACTTC
-	TRBV7-2	-	TRBJ2-5	CASSFLGAWETQYF	TGTGCCAGCAGCTTTCTTGGGGCTTGGGAGACCCAGTACTTC
TRBD1	TRBV7-8	-	TRBJ2-7	CASSSPPDLDREGVYEQYF	TGTGCCAGCAGCTCACCTCCCGACTTAGACAGGGAAGGAGTCTACGAGCAGTACTTC
TRBD1	TRBV27	-	TRBJ2-6	CASSPKNVPGQVHVLTF	TGTGCCAGCAGTCCTAAGAACGTGCCGGGACAGGTACACGTCCTGACTTTC
TRBD2	TRBV7-2	-	TRBJ2-2	CASSPRTSGIGTGELFF	TGTGCCAGCAGCCCGCGGACTAGCGGGATCGGCACCGGGGAGCTGTTTTTT
TRBD1	TRBV18	-	TRBJ2-7	CASSPQDRASYEQYF	TGTGCCAGCTCACCCCAGGACAGGGCTTCCTACGAGCAGTACTTC
TRBD2	TRBV27	-	TRBJ2-5	CASSGIAGGVKEETQYF	TGTGCCAGCAGTGGAATAGCGGGAGGAGTTAAGGAGGAGACCCAGTACTTC
-	TRBV28	-	TRBJ2-7	CASSLTPGTEQYF	TGTGCCAGCAGTTTAACCCCAGGGACCGAGCAGTACTTC
-	TRBV27	-	TRBJ2-1	CASTPLGRRNLGEQFF	TGTGCCAGCACCCCCCTTGGGAGACGGAATTTGGGTGAGCAGTTCTTC
TRBD2	TRBV7-8	-	TRBJ2-3	CASSLWPSGGTDTQYF	TGTGCCAGCAGCTTATGGCCTAGCGGCGGCACAGATACGCAGTATTTT
-	TRBV27	-	TRBJ2-7	CASGRASGRQYF	TGTGCCAGCGGCAGGGCTTCCGGCAGGCAGTACTTC
-	TRBV28	-	TRBJ1-2	CASSNTPQGNYGYTF	TGTGCCAGCAGTAACACCCCGCAGGGGAACTATGGCTACACCTTC
TRBD2	TRBV6-1	-	TRBJ2-3	CASRLAGGDTQYF	TGTGCCAGCAGACTAGCGGGAGGAGATACGCAGTATTTT
-	TRBV4-3	-	TRBJ2-1	CASSQGVGLVNEQFF	TGCGCCAGCAGCCAAGGGGTGGGTCTGGTTAATGAGCAGTTCTTC
TRBD2	TRBV28	-	TRBJ2-3	CASSAGLAGIDTQYF	TGTGCCAGCAGTGCGGGACTAGCGGGAATAGATACGCAGTATTTT
TRBD1	TRBV5-1	-	TRBJ1-5	CASSFADRGLSNQPQHF	TGCGCCAGCAGCTTTGCGGACAGGGGACTTAGCAATCAGCCCCAGCATTTT
-	TRBV19	-	TRBJ2-5	CASSPPHLGTQYF	TGTGCCAGTAGCCCTCCTCACCTAGGGACCCAGTACTTC
TRBD1	TRBV4-3	-	TRBJ1-5	CASSQDVTGEQPQHF	TGCGCCAGCAGCCAAGACGTAACAGGGGAACAGCCCCAGCATTTT
-	TRBV7-8	-	TRBJ1-1	CASSSAPLGRGGSEAFF	TGTGCCAGCAGCTCGGCCCCCTTGGGACGGGGGGGGTCTGAAGCTTTCTTT
TRBD2	TRBV2	-	TRBJ2-1	CASSDPAGTRTYNEQFF	TGTGCCAGCAGCGACCCAGCCGGGACTAGGACCTACAATGAGCAGTTCTTC
-	TRBV5-1	-	TRBJ2-2	CASSVSGKNTGELFF	TGCGCCAGCAGCGTGTCCGGGAAAAACACCGGGGAGCTGTTTTTT
TRBD1	TRBV6-5	medium-sized	TRBJ2-7	CASSKNRGQEQYF	TGTGCCAGCAGCAAAAACAGGGGTCAAGAGCAGTACTTC
-	TRBV4-2	once	TRBJ1-2	CASSQDGTGENYGYTF	TGTGCCAGCAGCCAAGATGGGACGGGGGAAAACTATGGCTACACCTTC
TRBD1	TRBV11-3	once	TRBJ2-2	CASSLRQGWPGELFF	TGTGCCAGCAGCTTGAGACAGGGATGGCCCGGGGAGCTGTTTTTT
-	TRBV29-1	-	TRBJ1-3	CSTAGWDGNTIYF	TGCAGCACAGCAGGGTGGGATGGAAACACCATATATTTT
-	TRBV6-1	-	TRBJ2-5	CASTLWGVQETQYF	TGTGCCAGCACCCTCTGGGGAGTACAAGAGACCCAGTACTTC
TRBD2	TRBV15	-	TRBJ2-7	CATSRLGLAGSSYEQYF	TGTGCCACCAGCAGACTAGGACTAGCGGGAAGCTCCTACGAGCAGTACTTC
-	TRBV29-1	-	TRBJ2-3	CSAPGPRADTQYF	TGCAGCGCACCGGGACCGCGGGCAGATACGCAGTATTTT
-	TRBV11-2	-	TRBJ2-7	CASSLAGYSSYEQYF	TGTGCCAGCAGCTTAGCGGGATATTCTTCCTACGAGCAGTACTTC
TRBD2	TRBV5-5	once	TRBJ2-7	CASSLVRTSVYEQYF	TGTGCCAGCAGCTTGGTGCGGACTAGCGTCTACGAGCAGTACTTC
-	TRBV13	-	TRBJ2-1	CASSLGPSGVLGNEQFF	TGTGCCAGCAGCTTAGGCCCATCGGGAGTTTTGGGGAATGAGCAGTTCTTC
TRBD2	TRBV9	few	TRBJ2-1	CASSGLAGGRRNEQFF	TGTGCCAGCAGCGGACTAGCGGGAGGCCGTAGGAATGAGCAGTTCTTC